The source of this TCR beta chain is a study of cytomegalovirus exposure and HLA in healthy donors. Study-wide context: It was reported in a later analysis that the same platform had been used for the 120 validation repertoires as for the 666 first-cohort repertoires. Broader study findings: Researchers catalogued about 160 TCR beta chains as cytomegalovirus-associated. The classifier reportedly diagnosed cytomegalovirus status with high sensitivity and specificity.

Separate from the approximately 670-subject first cohort, the 120-subject validation cohort was the one that the donors belonged to. The CDR3 extends over 14 amino acids. Trimming removed 1 base from V and 2 bases from J; junction bases left unmatched: 2. Germline CDR1 is LNHNV and CDR2 is YYDKDF (reference sequence). With regard to this clone: The antigen remains undetermined.

Produced via immunoSEQ multiplex PCR; TCRdb's table is partial and in-frame only. Seen here are some 230,000 clones, 75% to 95% observed once, and the top ten hold 1% to 1.2%. The V gene is TRBV15, the J gene TRBJ2-7; 7 nucleotides line up with TRBD2. The sample was PBMCs. The receptor's source is a woman younger than 30 in good health and CMV-seronegative. The CDR3 reads CATSRVAGAYEQYF. The CDR3 coding sequence is TGTGCCACCAGCAGAGTAGCGGGCGCCTACGAGCAGTACTTC.